This entry lists 23 T cell receptor beta chains sequenced from one sample in a study of T cell changes during pregnancy in multiple sclerosis. Produced via immunoSEQ multiplex PCR; TCRdb's table is partial and in-frame only. In the table there are some 87,000 clones, roughly nine tenths of which are singletons. The sequences come from CD4+ T cells from peripheral blood mononuclear cells, collected before pregnancy. These receptors came from a female donor with multiple sclerosis, enrolled in a pregnancy study.

The chain recombines TRBV5-1 with TRBJ1-1; D is perhaps TRBD1 (5 bases). Germline V CDR1 and CDR2: SGHRS, YFSETQ. Trimming took off 6 bases at V and 6 bases at J, with 12 bases between the two ends. The CDR3 consists of 12 residues. CDR3 DNA: TGCGCCAGCAAGGGGTCAAACGCTGAAGCTTTCTTT. Encoded protein: CASKGSNAEAFF.

The chain employs TRBV6-5 and TRBJ1-5; 9 bases fit TRBD1. This CDR3 comprises 15 residues. Per germline, CDR1 MNHEY and CDR2 SVGAGI. After removal of 6 bases from V and 4 bases from J, the junction contained 7 bases not matched to a gene. The CDR3, as DNA: TGTGCCAGCAGACAGGGGGCTTTTAGTAATCAGCCCCAGCATTTT. Translated, it gives CASRQGAFSNQPQHF.

This chain joins TRBV19 and TRBJ1-6, with TRBD1 identical over 11 bases. J gave up 1 base and V 5 bases, and 4 bases lay outside the gene matches. The CDR3 extends over 17 amino acids. Germline values: CDR1 LNHDA, CDR2 SQIVND (reference sequence). This CDR3 is CASSPGQGDSYNSPLHF. DNA for the CDR3: TGTGCCAGTAGTCCGGGACAGGGGGATTCCTATAATTCACCCCTCCACTTT.

The chain carries TRBV4-2 and TRBJ2-1; 8 nucleotides line up with TRBD2. Looked up from germline, CDR1 is LGHNA and CDR2 is YNFKEQ. Germline trimming cut 5 bases from V and 12 bases from J; bases unmatched to any gene: 12. CDR3 length: 14 amino acids. The CDR3 DNA sequence: TGTGCCAGCAGCGAAAAGGGTTCCGCGGGGGGGCAGTTCTTC. It is translated as CASSEKGSAGGQFF.

This clone was counted a single time. The chain carries TRBV13 and TRBJ2-5; TRBD2 agrees at 13 bases. CDR1 is PRHDT, CDR2 FYEKMQ, per germline (reference sequence). This CDR3 contains 18 residues. After removal of 0 bases from V and 2 bases from J, the junction contained 6 bases not matched to a gene. The CDR3 DNA is TGTGCCAGCAGCTTAGGCGGCACTAGCGGGGGGGATCAAGAGACCCAGTACTTC. Protein sequence: CASSLGGTSGGDQETQYF. Variable domain in full (rest from reference TRBV13 and TRBJ2-5): AAGVIQSPRHLIKEKRETATLKCYPIPRHDTVYWYQQGPGQDPQFLISFYEKMQSDKGSIPDRFSAQQFSDYHSELNMSSLELGDSALYFCASSLGGTSGGDQETQYFGPGTRLLVL.

V usage is TRBV9 and J usage is TRBJ2-5; possible D gene TRBD2, 5 bases. V lost 7 bases and J 3 bases, leaving 19 bases between the germline ends. Germline V gene lookup returns CDR1 SGDLS and CDR2 YYNGEE. The CDR3 has 15 amino acids. This chain's CDR3 is CASARRRGREETQYF. For the CDR3, the DNA is TGTGCCAGCGCCCGAAGGAGAGGGCGTGAAGAGACCCAGTACTTC.

The chain combines TRBV9 with TRBJ2-3; 7 nucleotides agree with TRBD1. Germline V gene lookup returns CDR1 SGDLS and CDR2 YYNGEE. The CDR3 spans 15 residues. The ends lost 3 bases at V and 2 bases at J; junction bases unmatched: 6. The CDR3 region has the DNA TGTGCCAGCAGCGGCCGACAGGGAGCCACAGATACGCAGTATTTT. Residues: CASSGRQGATDTQYF.

V and J are TRBV5-1 and TRBJ1-6, with 8 bases fitting TRBD1. Germline V gives CDR1 SGHRS, CDR2 YFSETQ. The CDR3 extends over 16 amino acids. Losses at the gene ends were 0 bases for V and 8 bases for J; bases not matched to a gene: 7. The CDR3 nucleotides read TGCGCCAGCAGCTTGGTCTCCGGACAGGGCGATTCACCCCTCCACTTT. Its protein product is CASSLVSGQGDSPLHF.

The gene calls are TRBV29-1 and TRBJ2-5; 9 bases are a match to TRBD1. The CDR3 covers 14 residues. The trim removed 6 bases at V and 5 bases at J, leaving 10 bases unmatched. The germline CDR1 and CDR2 sequences are SQVTM and ANQGSEA. The CDR3 coding sequence is TGCAGCGTGTTAAACAGGGGGCGGGGGGAGACCCAGTACTTC. The encoded protein is CSVLNRGRGETQYF.

The table lists this clone with a count of one. V and J are TRBV5-5 and TRBJ2-7; no definite D call. The CDR3 sequence is 11 residues long. V lost 2 bases to trimming and J lost 4 bases, with 4 bases between them. Germline CDR1 reads SGHKS; CDR2 reads YYEKEE (reference sequence). In nucleotides, the CDR3 is TGTGCCAGCAGCTTCCAATACGAGCAGTACTTC. Protein sequence: CASSFQYEQYF.

This chain connects TRBV19 to TRBJ1-1; maybe TRBD1 (6 bases). CDR3 length: 13 residues. Germline V gene sequence: CDR1 LNHDA, CDR2 SQIVND (reference sequence). V lost 5 bases to trimming and J lost 1 base, with 8 bases between them. The CDR3 here is CASSLTGNTEAFF. CDR3 bases: TGTGCCAGTAGTTTGACAGGGAACACTGAAGCTTTCTTT.

V and J are TRBV28 and TRBJ1-5, with 7 bases lining up with TRBD1. In germline, CDR1 is MDHEN, CDR2 SYDVKM. Trimming cost V 3 bases and J 2 bases; bases outside gene matches: 4. CDR3 length: 15 amino acids. CDR3 in amino acids: CASSLRGGRNQPQHF. In nucleotides, the CDR3 is TGTGCCAGCAGTTTGAGAGGGGGCCGCAATCAGCCCCAGCATTTT.

The rearrangement joins TRBV7-9 to TRBJ2-1; TRBD2 agrees at 9 bases. The V gene end was trimmed by 2 bases and the J gene end by 0 bases; junction bases not matched to a gene: 11. The germline V gene has CDR1 SEHNR and CDR2 FQNEAQ (reference sequence). CDR3 size: 19 residues. CDR3 DNA: TGTGCCAGCAGCTTAAAAAACCTAGCGGGAACGTACTCCTACAATGAGCAGTTCTTC. Translated: CASSLKNLAGTYSYNEQFF.

V is TRBV19 and J is TRBJ2-1, with D perhaps TRBD2 (5 bases). Trimming left V 7 bases short and J 7 bases short, with 11 bases between. This CDR3 has 12 amino acids. Germline lookup yields CDR1 LNHDA and CDR2 SQIVND (reference sequence). CDR3 in amino acids: CASNQRTNEQFF. DNA for the CDR3: TGTGCCAGTAACCAAAGGACTAATGAGCAGTTCTTC. Variable domain in full (rest from reference TRBV19 and TRBJ2-1): DGGITQSPKYLFRKEGQNVTLSCEQNLNHDAMYWYRQDPGQGLRLIYYSQIVNDFQKGDIAEGYSVSREKKESFPLTVTSAQKNPTAFYLCASNQRTNEQFFGPGTRLTVL.

The V gene is TRBV30, the J gene TRBJ1-2, with D perhaps TRBD1 (6 bases). The length of the CDR3 is 12 residues. Germline values: CDR1 GTSNPN, CDR2 SVGIG (reference sequence). Trimming pared 5 bases from V and 7 bases from J, leaving 14 bases between. The DNA for the CDR3 is TGTGCCTGGGGCGGACAGAGGGTTGGCTACACCTTC. Translating gives CAWGGQRVGYTF.

The V gene is TRBV15, the J gene TRBJ1-1; 7 bases match TRBD1. The CDR3 loop spans 13 amino acids. Looked up from germline, CDR1 is LNHNV and CDR2 is YYDKDF (reference sequence). Losses at the gene ends were 3 bases for V and 11 bases for J; bases not matched to a gene: 9. The CDR3 is CATSRDRPEPAFF. CDR3 sequence (DNA): TGTGCCACCAGCAGGGACAGGCCTGAGCCTGCTTTCTTT.

The chain joins TRBV5-4 to TRBJ1-6, with 10 bases that match TRBD1. J lost 7 bases, V lost 1 base, and 5 bases had no gene match. Germline V gives CDR1 SGHNT, CDR2 YYREEE (reference sequence). The CDR3 extends over 16 amino acids. CDR3 amino acids: CASSLRQGASNSPLHF. The CDR3, as DNA: TGTGCCAGCAGCTTGCGACAGGGGGCAAGCAATTCACCCCTCCACTTT.

The chain is built from TRBV6-5 and TRBJ1-1; perhaps TRBD1 as D (5 bases). Deletions cut 8 bases from V and 1 base from J, with 11 bases between. This CDR3 is built from 13 residues. Germline V gives CDR1 MNHEY, CDR2 SVGAGI. This chain's CDR3 is CASAGGRNTEAFF. CDR3 sequence (DNA): TGTGCCAGCGCCGGGGGTCGGAACACTGAAGCTTTCTTT.

This chain connects TRBV5-1 to TRBJ2-1, with TRBD2 matching over 15 bases. V lost 4 bases and J lost 4; bases outside the gene matches: 6. Germline lookup yields CDR1 SGHRS and CDR2 YFSETQ. The CDR3 has 17 amino acids. CDR3 DNA sequence: TGCGCCAGCAGCAGGGGACTAGCGGGAGGATTGTACAATGAGCAGTTCTTC. Amino acid sequence: CASSRGLAGGLYNEQFF.

The rearrangement joins TRBV6-1 to TRBJ2-7; D gene uncertain. This CDR3 is 11 amino acids long. The germline V gene has CDR1 MNHNS and CDR2 SASEGT. Trimming took off 4 bases at V and 4 bases at J, with 5 bases between the two ends. The CDR3 DNA reads TGTGCCAGCAGTGTGACTTACGAGCAGTACTTC. Residues: CASSVTYEQYF.

This clone was picked up one time. This CDR3 reads CASSFGLAGGNNEQFF. The CDR3 DNA is TGTGCCAGCAGCTTTGGACTAGCGGGAGGGAACAATGAGCAGTTCTTC. The V call is TRBV5-4, the J call TRBJ2-1, with TRBD2 matching over 15 bases. The ends lost 2 bases at V and 5 bases at J; junction bases unmatched: 2. The CDR3 has 16 residues. Germline CDR1 and CDR2: SGHNT and YYREEE (reference sequence).

This chain uses TRBV6-1 with TRBJ2-6, with D possibly TRBD1 on 6 matching bases. Trimming took off 3 bases at V and 4 bases at J, with 13 bases between the two ends. The CDR3 is 16 residues long. Germline V gene sequence: CDR1 MNHNS, CDR2 SASEGT. The CDR3: CASSDPPGAGANVLTF. DNA of the CDR3: TGTGCCAGCAGTGACCCCCCAGGGGCCGGGGCCAACGTCCTGACTTTC.

V is TRBV29-1 and J is TRBJ2-5; possibly TRBD1 for D (5 bases). Gene TRBJ2-7 matches the end of the DNA better, so the J call may be wrong. Germline V lookup: CDR1 SQVTM, CDR2 ANQGSEA. This CDR3 is 12 amino acids long. DNA of the CDR3: TGCGGGGCCGAAGAGAGCTCCTACGAGCAGTACTTC. Translation gives CGAEESSYEQYF.